The 18 T cell receptor beta chains listed next were all sequenced from one sample in a study of shared T cell receptors in the human thymus. Some clones are missing from TCRdb's copy, which holds only in-frame ones; the method was immunoSEQ multiplex PCR. The data hold hundreds of thousands of clones, with 70% to 90% observed a single time. These data are also associated with another study on human thymus T cells.

What was sequenced was thymocytes. The receptors originated from a boy under two years old with a congenital heart defect.

This chain links TRBV4-3 with TRBJ2-1, with 8 bases lining up with TRBD2. The V gene end was trimmed by 0 bases and the J gene end by 8 bases; junction bases not matched to a gene: 12. Per germline, CDR1 LGHNA and CDR2 YSLEER. This CDR3 comprises 17 residues. The CDR3 nucleotides read TGCGCCAGCAGCCAAGAAGAGCCAGCGGGAGAGCTGCATGAGCAGTTCTTC. Protein sequence: CASSQEEPAGELHEQFF.

The J gene is TRBJ2-7, the V gene TRBV5-1; D perhaps matches TRBD1 (6 bases). This CDR3 has 16 amino acids. Germline V CDR1 and CDR2: SGHRS, YFSETQ. Trimming shortened V by 4 bases and J by 6 bases, and 23 bases separated the two germline ends. The DNA for the CDR3 is TGCGCCAGCAGCAAGGACAGAACCCTTGGGCCGATCGAGCAGTACTTC. This sequence encodes CASSKDRTLGPIEQYF.

Comments on this clone: Its ends do not fully match the called genes, so a read error is possible. The J gene is TRBJ2-1, the V gene TRBV7-7; TRBD2 aligns across 8 bases. The germline V gene has CDR1 SSHAT and CDR2 FNYEAQ (reference sequence). The CDR3 consists of 15 residues. CDR3 nucleotide sequence: TGTGCTAGCAGCTTAGATAGCGGGACCCACAATGAGCAGTTCTTC. This encodes CASSLDSGTHNEQFF.

Here the CDR3 reads CASSLAVQGALPDSPLHF. The DNA for the CDR3 is TGTGCCAGCAGCTTGGCCGTTCAGGGGGCGCTTCCGGATTCACCCCTCCACTTT. The chain recombines TRBV5-6 with TRBJ1-6; 8 bases map to TRBD1. The germline V gene encodes CDR1 SGHDT and CDR2 YYEEEE. CDR3 length: 18 residues. The V and J ends lost 0 bases and 8 bases, in that order; junction bases with no gene match: 13.

The gene calls are TRBV7-8 and TRBJ1-6; 11 positions match TRBD1. CDR1 is SGHVS, CDR2 FQNEAQ, per germline. The CDR3 contains 18 residues. The trim removed 4 bases at V and 12 bases at J, leaving 17 bases unmatched. The CDR3, as DNA: TGTGCCAGCAGCTCTGACCATTTCCGGGACAGGGGGTATCGACCCCTCCACTTT. The encoded protein is CASSSDHFRDRGYRPLHF.

There are a few counts of this clone. The chain joins TRBV11-2 to TRBJ2-7; 14 nucleotides align to TRBD2. The CDR3 totals 17 residues. In germline, CDR1 is SGHAT, CDR2 FQNNGV. The junction had 10 bases not matched to a gene; V was cut back by 5 bases and J by 4 bases. CDR3 region: CASSRGTGTSGGYEQYF. CDR3 sequence (DNA): TGTGCCAGCAGCAGGGGCACCGGGACTAGCGGGGGTTACGAGCAGTACTTC.

The genes are TRBV6-6 and TRBJ1-4, with unresolved D. The CDR3 consists of 14 residues. Germline V gives CDR1 MNHNY, CDR2 SVGAGI (reference sequence). Trimming shortened V by 2 bases and J by 6 bases, and 10 bases separated the two germline ends. Written as DNA, the CDR3 is TGTGCCAGCAGTTACGGGCAGTACCATGAAAAACTGTTTTTT. Its translation: CASSYGQYHEKLFF.

The chain joins TRBV9 to TRBJ1-2; 11 bases map to TRBD1. This CDR3 has 17 amino acids. In germline, CDR1 is SGDLS, CDR2 YYNGEE. V gave up 4 bases and J gave up 7 bases; unmatched junction bases: 15. The CDR3 is CASSPGGFGQGARGYTF. CDR3 bases: TGTGCCAGCAGCCCAGGGGGTTTCGGACAGGGGGCGCGTGGCTACACCTTC.

The V and J genes are TRBV7-9 and TRBJ2-3, with 7 bases aligning to TRBD2. Germline lookup yields CDR1 SEHNR and CDR2 FQNEAQ (reference sequence). The CDR3 loop spans 16 amino acids. Trimming at V came to 1 base and at J to 7 bases, leaving 11 bases not matched to a gene. This chain's CDR3 is CASSLVLSAGDNTQYF. In DNA, the CDR3 is TGTGCCAGCAGCTTAGTGTTGTCGGCGGGAGATAATACGCAGTATTTT.

This chain joins TRBV30 and TRBJ2-1; 8 bases are a match to TRBD1. Germline-derived CDR1 and CDR2 are GTSNPN and SVGIG (reference sequence). CDR3 length: 16 residues. Trimming cost V 2 bases and J 8 bases; bases outside gene matches: 14. CDR3 coding DNA: TGTGCCTGGAGTCGACCGGAACAGGGGGAAATGGATGAGCAGTTCTTC. It yields the protein CAWSRPEQGEMDEQFF.

This chain's CDR3 is CASSQGETPNTEAFF. The DNA for the CDR3 is TGTGCCAGCAGCCAAGGGGAGACCCCGAACACTGAAGCTTTCTTT. This chain uses TRBV14 with TRBJ1-1; D not resolved. The CDR3 contains 15 residues. V shed 1 base and J shed 1 base, with 10 bases lying between them. The germline CDR1 and CDR2 sequences are SGHDN and FVKESK.

This clone was picked up one time. The chain has TRBV4-3 and TRBJ2-7; the D gene is possibly TRBD1 (6 bases). Germline CDR1 LGHNA, CDR2 YSLEER. The length of the CDR3 is 15 residues. V dropped 0 bases and J dropped 4 bases, with 13 bases sitting between them. The CDR3: CASSQEWTASYEQYF. The CDR3 DNA follows: TGCGCCAGCAGCCAAGAATGGACAGCTTCTTACGAGCAGTACTTC.

The rearrangement uses TRBV28 and TRBJ2-5; 7 bases align to TRBD1. The ends lost 7 bases at V and 3 bases at J; junction bases unmatched: 17. The CDR3 totals 17 residues. Germline CDR1 and CDR2: MDHEN and SYDVKM. The CDR3: CASTSGRGRGSEETQYF. The CDR3 DNA reads as TGTGCCAGCACCTCGGGTAGGGGCAGGGGGTCTGAAGAGACCCAGTACTTC.

The gene calls are TRBV6-1 and TRBJ1-3, with D possibly matching TRBD1 (6 bases). Germline values: CDR1 MNHNS, CDR2 SASEGT. V dropped 8 bases and J dropped 4 bases, with 15 bases sitting between them. The CDR3 contains 14 residues. The CDR3 bases are TGTGCCAGCGGAAACAGGGCAAGAGGAAACACCATATATTTT. This codes for CASGNRARGNTIYF.

The rearrangement joins TRBV14 to TRBJ2-1; D perhaps matches TRBD2 (5 bases). CDR3 length: 17 residues. Trimming cost V 0 bases and J 4 bases, with 16 bases left between them. Germline V gene sequence: CDR1 SGHDN, CDR2 FVKESK. CDR3 bases: TGTGCCAGCAGCCAAGATAAGGAGGCCCAAATTTACAATGAGCAGTTCTTC. Protein: CASSQDKEAQIYNEQFF.

The rearrangement uses TRBV11-2 and TRBJ2-3; tentatively, D is TRBD1 (6 bases). V lost 0 bases, J lost 1 base, and 23 bases lay in between. The CDR3 consists of 20 residues. Germline lookup yields CDR1 SGHAT and CDR2 FQNNGV. The chain's CDR3 is CASSLDLQGKSEAGTDTQYF. CDR3 sequence (DNA): TGTGCCAGCAGCTTAGACTTACAGGGAAAGAGCGAGGCTGGCACAGATACGCAGTATTTT.

The chain couples TRBV28 to TRBJ1-2, with TRBD1 matching 9 bases. V trimming: 1 base; J trimming: 6 bases; junction bases outside the gene matches: 9. Germline V gene lookup returns CDR1 MDHEN and CDR2 SYDVKM. This CDR3 contains 16 residues. The CDR3, as DNA: TGTGCCAGCAGTTTATCGTCTGGATGGGACAGGGATGGCTACACCTTC. Its translation: CASSLSSGWDRDGYTF.

The genes are TRBV6-6 and TRBJ2-5, with TRBD2 as a possible D gene (6 bases). This CDR3 spans 14 amino acids. Looked up from germline, CDR1 is MNHNY and CDR2 is SVGAGI (reference sequence). V was pared by 10 bases and J by 0 bases, with 15 bases between. The CDR3 bases are TGTGCCACCGTAGGGTCGGGGGACCAAGAGACCCAGTACTTC. Residues: CATVGSGDQETQYF.